This T cell receptor (beta chain) comes out of a study of PD-1 blockade in mismatch repair-deficient tumors. At the level of the study: All were previously treated, progressing patients with around 12 mismatch repair-deficient cancer types. Study results and limitations: After pembrolizumab, tumor-resident clones rose rapidly, then generally contracted before radiologic responses.

Data came from immunoSEQ multiplex PCR; TCRdb stores just in-frame clones and leaves some out. The repertoire consists of 40,000 or so clones, with roughly 83% occurring once and the leading ten covering under 1.2%. All patients were mismatch repair deficient, assessed by either PCR or immunohistochemistry. TCRs were sequenced from a few patients responding to pembrolizumab. CDR3 length: 17 amino acids. Trimming cost V 7 bases and J 2 bases; bases outside gene matches: 12. Germline V gene lookup returns CDR1 SGHTA and CDR2 FQGNSA. With respect to this clone: What it recognizes is unknown.

The material sequenced was PBMCs, taken 38 to 40 weeks after starting pembrolizumab. The chain recombines TRBV7-2 with TRBJ2-1; 9 positions match TRBD1. The sequence was obtained from an adult with mismatch repair-deficient cancer. The CDR3, as DNA: TGTGCCAGCATCCTTCTTTCCGGGACAGGGACCTACAATGAGCAGTTCTTC. Amino acid sequence: CASILLSGTGTYNEQFF.